The rows below give T cell receptor beta chains drawn from one sample of a study of PD-1 blockade in classical Hodgkin lymphoma. This table comes from immunoSEQ multiplex PCR, and its TCRdb copy is limited to in-frame clones, with some not included. Of approximately 99,000 clones in the sample, about 89% are singletons; the top ten hold roughly 21%. This material consisted of peripheral blood mononuclear cells (PBMCs), taken before the second cycle of nivolumab. Receptors originate from a human donor with classical Hodgkin lymphoma. Both conserved end residues are trimmed from each CDR3. Clone size, where shown, is once, few, many, or a class for clones that have expanded.

TRBV4-1,TRBJ2-1,once,ASSQVAGGSYNEQF
TRBV19,TRBJ2-7,NA,ASRRADRAHIYEQY
TRBV4-3,TRBJ2-1,NA,ASSQEGTISGEQF
TRBV30,TRBJ2-7,few,AWSGLGGTGAYEQY
TRBV30,TRBJ1-3,NA,AWSVNSGNTIY
TRBV7-8,TRBJ2-5,NA,ASSPGTLWYQETQY
TRBV7-2,TRBJ2-7,NA,ASSRDSATPYEQY
TRBV5-1,TRBJ2-1,NA,ATTERTGGINEQF
TRBV30,TRBJ2-3,NA,AWRGAGDTQY
TRBV6-5,TRBJ2-7,NA,ASSYAGGPSEQY
TRBV7-8,TRBJ2-3,NA,ASSPGLSTDTQY
TRBV10-2,TRBJ1-2,NA,ASSEQDRDSYGYT
TRBV10-3,TRBJ2-1,NA,AIRGIASANNEQF
TRBV27,TRBJ2-7,NA,ASSTDRGLSYEQY
TRBV15,TRBJ2-5,once,ATSSPRGAQVGGPETQY
TRBV10-3,TRBJ2-7,NA,AISQGTSGAYEQY
TRBV11-1,TRBJ2-2,NA,ASSLGRRPGELF
TRBV25-1,TRBJ1-2,NA,ASSDSASYGYT
TRBV7-2,TRBJ1-5,NA,ASSLAHRDQPQH
TRBV27,TRBJ2-1,once,ASTSSGEQF
TRBV5-1,TRBJ2-7,few,ASSLEAEQY
TRBV27,TRBJ1-2,NA,ASSLSEAGGIHGYT
TRBV14,TRBJ1-3,NA,ASSHRASSGNTIY
TRBV19,TRBJ2-7,NA,ASSDKTNVYEQY
TRBV19,TRBJ1-2,NA,ASSTWTGEGYT
TRBV4-3,TRBJ1-4,NA,ASSQEGFGDEKLF
TRBV18,TRBJ2-7,NA,ASSPGRQTYEQY
TRBV2,TRBJ2-7,few,ASSGLAGLSYEQY
TRBV23-1,TRBJ2-7,once,ASIGAGRH
TRBV6-5,TRBJ1-1,NA,ASGETGAMNTEAF
TRBV6-5,TRBJ1-5,NA,ASHQAGINQPQH
TRBV5-4,TRBJ2-1,NA,ASSLEVPGAGEQF
TRBV4-3,TRBJ1-5,NA,ASSLQVDQPQH
TRBV7-9,TRBJ2-3,NA,ASSLAGGRSTDTQY
TRBV11-2,TRBJ2-1,NA,ASSLGPGREQF
TRBV19,TRBJ1-5,few,ASSIQDLSNQPQH
TRBV4-2,TRBJ1-3,once,ASSLGGIGNTIY
TRBV6-5,TRBJ2-5,once,ASSWGTSGRETQY
TRBV7-6,TRBJ2-1,NA,ASSPSLSFGGGRLRDEQF
TRBV6-5,TRBJ2-7,NA,ASSPSMYEQY
TRBV5-6,TRBJ1-1,NA,ASSLEGGTEAF
TRBV10-3,TRBJ1-1,NA,AIQGGGGTEAF